In this sample, the clone carrying this T cell receptor (beta chain) turned up once. The target antigen is unknown. Other nucleotide sequences in the sample specify the same CDR3. The method was immunoSEQ multiplex PCR; TCRdb's version includes in-frame clones alone and lacks a portion of them. There are roughly 2 million clones in the sample; about 95% occur only once, and about 1.1% lies in the top ten. CDR1 is MNHEY and CDR2 is SMNVEV in the germline V gene (reference sequence). The V segment lost 6 bases and the J segment 0 bases; nucleotides outside the gene matches: 8. CDR3 length: 16 amino acids. The data were taken from a study of shared clonotypes between healthy human individuals. Overall study findings and caveats: Larger estimated richness was generally recorded for naive subsets relative to memory subsets.

CD45RO-negative cells were positively selected for CCR7, leaving out terminally differentiated effector memory CD45RA+ cells. Sequencing was carried out using naive CD8+ T cells sorted from blood. The J gene is TRBJ2-3, the V gene TRBV27; 8 bases line up with TRBD2. The TCR originated in a man younger than 30 in good health. CDR3 sequence reads: CASSLLLAGSTDTQYF. The CDR3 DNA is TGTGCCAGCAGCTTGCTTTTAGCGGGGAGCACAGATACGCAGTATTTT.